This passage covers 22 T cell receptor beta chains from one sample sequenced in a study of T-cell reconstitution after alpha-beta-depleted transplantation in children (dated by TCRdb to 2016 to 2017). Libraries were prepared through PCR. Instrument used: Illumina HiSeq 2500. Molecular barcoding was employed in the preparation of TCR libraries, with unique molecular identifiers being used to normalize TCRbeta repertoire quantification. In TCRdb, the public reads were trimmed at Q25 with fastp and aligned with MiXCR, with productive beta chains retained. Entries that share a CDR3 protein sequence are merged under the most common genes and DNA. The sample data list some 490,000 distinct CDR3 sequences, and approximately 12% of these were observed just once. The biggest ten clones account for about 5% of the sample. This material consisted of PBMCs from the stem cell graft donor, taken from the stem cell graft. The receptors here all came from a human donor who donated a stem cell graft to a child with combined immunodeficiency.

This clonotype was recorded many times. J is TRBJ1-1 and V is TRBV27, with D perhaps TRBD1 (6 bases). CDR1 and CDR2 from the germline V gene are MNHEY and SMNVEV (reference sequence). Trimming pared 3 bases from V and 4 bases from J, leaving 15 bases between. This CDR3 has 15 residues. DNA of the CDR3: TGTGCCAGCAGTTTCTTACAGGGATTGGGCACTGAAGCTTTCTTT. This gives the protein CASSFLQGLGTEAFF.

This clonotype has ten or more counts. V and J are TRBV7-8 and TRBJ2-5; 7 bases align to TRBD2. The germline gives CDR1 SGHVS, CDR2 FQNEAQ. The CDR3 runs to 14 residues. V was clipped by 1 base and J by 4 bases; unmatched bases: 3. The CDR3 spells CASSLGVAGETQYF. The CDR3 DNA reads as TGTGCCAGCAGCTTAGGGGTAGCGGGAGAGACCCAGTACTTC.

V and J are TRBV29-1 and TRBJ1-2, with 7 bases aligning to TRBD1. In germline, CDR1 is SQVTM, CDR2 ANQGSEA. V was pared by 5 bases and J by 8 bases, with 8 bases of the junction left unmatched. The CDR3 is made up of 12 amino acids. For the CDR3, the DNA is TGCAGCGTTCCTCAGGGGGTGGTAGGCTACACCTTC. This codes for CSVPQGVVGYTF.

This clonotype appeared a few times. The chain employs TRBV3-1 and TRBJ2-1; 16 nucleotides match TRBD2. This CDR3 contains 18 residues. The germline V gene has CDR1 LGHDT and CDR2 YNNKEL (reference sequence). Trimming took 3 bases from V and 9 from J; bases not matched to a gene: 11. The CDR3 spells CASSQILPGLAGGSEQFF. CDR3 bases: TGTGCCAGCAGCCAGATCCTCCCGGGACTAGCGGGAGGGAGTGAGCAGTTCTTC.

This clonotype was seen ten or more times. The chain combines TRBV11-2 with TRBJ2-3; no reliable D call. V lost 1 base and J lost 4, with 12 bases in between. Germline V lookup: CDR1 SGHAT, CDR2 FQNNGV. The length of the CDR3 is 15 residues. This chain's CDR3 is CASSLVVAEADTQYF. CDR3 coding DNA: TGTGCCAGCAGCTTAGTTGTGGCGGAAGCAGATACGCAGTATTTT.

This clonotype was seen a few times. The V gene is TRBV7-2, the J gene TRBJ2-5; D is ambiguous. Germline lookup yields CDR1 SGHTA and CDR2 FQGNSA. The CDR3 totals 14 residues. The ends were cut back, 1 base at V and 2 bases at J, with 8 bases in the middle. CDR3 residues: CASSLELLQETQYF. DNA of the CDR3: TGTGCCAGCAGCTTAGAACTCCTGCAAGAGACCCAGTACTTC.

This clonotype was detected many times. The rearrangement joins TRBV9 to TRBJ2-5, with TRBD1 matching over 10 bases. The J segment lost 5 bases and the V segment lost 3 bases, leaving 10 bases of the junction unmatched. Germline V gene sequence: CDR1 SGDLS, CDR2 YYNGEE. The CDR3 covers 16 residues. This chain's CDR3 is CASSARGDRGGETQYF. CDR3 sequence (DNA): TGTGCCAGCAGCGCCAGGGGGGACAGGGGTGGTGAGACCCAGTACTTC.

Here the CDR3 reads CASSLRWGSSYNEQFF. In DNA form, the CDR3 reads TGTGCCAGCAGCTTAAGATGGGGTAGCTCCTACAATGAGCAGTTCTTC. The chain joins TRBV7-8 to TRBJ2-1; D not certain. Germline V gives CDR1 SGHVS, CDR2 FQNEAQ. V was cut by 2 bases and J by 0 bases, with 11 bases left in between. This CDR3 region has 16 residues.

The table lists this clonotype with a few counts. The V and J genes are TRBV12-3 or TRBV12-4 and TRBJ2-5, with TRBD2 matching over 8 bases. The J segment lost 5 bases and the V segment lost 0 bases, leaving 5 bases of the junction unmatched. CDR3 length: 15 residues. The CDR3 spells CASSLAGLAVETQYF. CDR3 in DNA: TGTGCCAGCAGTTTAGCCGGACTAGCCGTCGAGACCCAGTACTTC.

This clonotype was detected many times. V gene TRBV5-1 combines with J gene TRBJ1-2, with 8 nucleotides matching TRBD1. The CDR3 is made up of 14 amino acids. After removal of 4 bases from V and 4 bases from J, the junction contained 6 bases not matched to a gene. CDR1 is SGHRS and CDR2 is YFSETQ in the germline V gene. The CDR3 region is CASSGTGGPYGYTF. DNA for the CDR3: TGCGCCAGCAGCGGGACAGGCGGACCCTATGGCTACACCTTC.

To note about this clonotype: Here the CDR3 omits its conserved ending phenylalanine or tryptophan, so a read error is the likely source. The chain carries TRBV5-1 and TRBJ2-3, with D possibly TRBD1 on 6 matching bases. V lost 0 bases to trimming and J lost 0 bases, with 8 bases between them. This CDR3 is 15 amino acids long. The germline V gene encodes CDR1 SGHRS and CDR2 YFSETQ. This CDR3 is CASSLVGTSTDTQYY. As DNA, the CDR3 is TGCGCCAGCAGCTTGGTAGGGACAAGCACAGATACGCAGTATTAT.

This rearrangement joins TRBV15 to TRBJ2-5; D uncertain. Germline V gene data show CDR1 as LNHNV and CDR2 as YYDKDF (reference sequence). The CDR3 loop spans 13 amino acids. The V end was cut by 0 bases, the J end by 4 bases, with 6 bases between. CDR3 DNA sequence: TGTGCCACCAGCAGAGATTTCCGAGAGACCCAGTACTTC. Amino acids: CATSRDFRETQYF.

This clonotype was counted ten times or more. The chain uses TRBV4-2 and TRBJ1-1; D is uncertain. The CDR3 has 14 residues. V was cut by 1 base and J by 2 bases, with 8 bases left in between. Germline lookup yields CDR1 LGHNA and CDR2 YNFKEQ. CDR3 nucleotide sequence: TGTGCCAGCAGCCAAGTGGGGTCTAACACTGAAGCTTTCTTT. Encoded protein: CASSQVGSNTEAFF.

CDR3 in DNA: TGTGCCAGCCTACGTGTCCTTCCGGGACAGGGTAAAAGGGGGTATGGCTACACCTTC. Translated: CASLRVLPGQGKRGYGYTF. The rearrangement links TRBV6-1 to TRBJ1-2; 9 bases line up with TRBD1. Germline CDR1 is MNHNS and CDR2 is SASEGT. The CDR3 is 19 amino acids. V lost 8 bases, J lost 5 bases, and 24 bases stayed unmatched.

The V and J genes are TRBV10-3 and TRBJ2-2; D call uncertain. The CDR3 covers 13 residues. Looked up from germline, CDR1 is ENHRY and CDR2 is SYGVKD. Between the trimmed V and J ends, which lost 0 bases and 7 bases, there was a span of 6 bases. The CDR3 DNA reads TGTGCCATCAGTGAGTCGGCCAGCGGGGAGCTGTTTTTT. Protein sequence: CAISESASGELFF.

This chain joins TRBV6-2 or TRBV6-3 and TRBJ2-1, with TRBD1 matching 7 bases. Germline V gene sequence: CDR1 MNHEY, CDR2 SVGEGT. V was pared by 4 bases and J by 2 bases, with 8 bases of the junction left unmatched. This CDR3 spans 16 amino acids. The CDR3 is CASSSPTGFPYNEQFF. For the CDR3, the DNA is TGTGCCAGCAGTTCCCCGACAGGGTTCCCCTACAATGAGCAGTTCTTC.

This CDR3 is CASSSAGTSGRIQETQYF. The CDR3 region has the DNA TGCGCCAGCAGCTCTGCCGGGACTAGCGGGAGGATCCAAGAGACCCAGTACTTC. The V gene is TRBV5-1, the J gene TRBJ2-5; 15 bases match TRBD2. Germline values: CDR1 SGHRS, CDR2 YFSETQ. This CDR3 has 18 amino acids. V trimming: 3 bases; J trimming: 1 base; junction bases outside the gene matches: 7.

V gene TRBV14 combines with J gene TRBJ2-7; the D is unclear. Germline CDR1 is SGHDN and CDR2 is FVKESK. There are 12 residues in the CDR3. Trimming left V 0 bases short and J 3 bases short, with 3 bases between. CDR3 sequence: CASSQDYYEQYF. DNA for the CDR3: TGTGCCAGCAGCCAAGACTACTACGAGCAGTACTTC.

The chain joins TRBV29-1 to TRBJ2-1, with 10 positions matching TRBD2. CDR1 and CDR2 (germline): SQVTM, ANQGSEA. The CDR3 has 13 residues. The V and J ends lost 4 bases and 7 bases, in that order; junction bases with no gene match: 4. The CDR3 region is CSVGASGGNEQFF. In DNA form, the CDR3 reads TGCAGCGTTGGGGCTAGCGGGGGTAATGAGCAGTTCTTC.

This clonotype has at least ten counts. The chain uses TRBV27 and TRBJ2-7, with D perhaps matching TRBD2 (5 bases). The germline CDR1 and CDR2 sequences are MNHEY and SMNVEV (reference sequence). The length of the CDR3 is 15 residues. Between the trimmed V and J ends, which lost 5 bases and 3 bases, there was a span of 17 bases. The DNA of the CDR3 is TGTGCCAGCAGTCAATCCGGACTGGGATTCTACGAGCAGTACTTC. Translating it yields CASSQSGLGFYEQYF.

This clonotype has just a few counts. The chain couples TRBV12-3 or TRBV12-4 to TRBJ1-5; D not certain. The CDR3 spans 13 residues. Trimming cost V 2 bases and J 5 bases, with 7 bases left between them. CDR3 nucleotide sequence: TGTGCCAGCAGTTTATTATTTGATCAGCCCCAGCATTTT. It encodes CASSLLFDQPQHF.

The chain employs TRBV11-1 and TRBJ2-5, with TRBD2 matching 10 bases. The ends lost 10 bases at V and 3 bases at J; junction bases unmatched: 23. Per the germline V gene, CDR1 is SGHAT and CDR2 is FQDESV (reference sequence). This CDR3 comprises 19 residues. CDR3 bases: TGTGCCAACAGTCGTTCCAACCAGGCTAGCGGGGGACTCGAAGAGACCCAGTACTTC. This encodes CANSRSNQASGGLEETQYF.